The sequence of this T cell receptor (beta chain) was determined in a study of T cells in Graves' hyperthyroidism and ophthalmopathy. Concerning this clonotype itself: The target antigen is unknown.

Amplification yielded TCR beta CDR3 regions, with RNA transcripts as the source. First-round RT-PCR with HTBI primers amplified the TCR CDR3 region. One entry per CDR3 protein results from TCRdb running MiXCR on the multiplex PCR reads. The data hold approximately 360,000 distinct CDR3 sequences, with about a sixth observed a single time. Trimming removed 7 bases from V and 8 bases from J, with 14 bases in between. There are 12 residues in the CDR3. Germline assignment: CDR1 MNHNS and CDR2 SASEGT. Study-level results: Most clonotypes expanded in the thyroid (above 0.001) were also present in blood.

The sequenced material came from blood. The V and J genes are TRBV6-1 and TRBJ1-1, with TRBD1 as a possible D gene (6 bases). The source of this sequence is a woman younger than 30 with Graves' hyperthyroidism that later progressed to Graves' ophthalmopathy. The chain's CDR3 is CASTKGGVEAFF. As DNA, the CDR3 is TGTGCCAGCACCAAAGGGGGGGTAGAAGCTTTCTTT.